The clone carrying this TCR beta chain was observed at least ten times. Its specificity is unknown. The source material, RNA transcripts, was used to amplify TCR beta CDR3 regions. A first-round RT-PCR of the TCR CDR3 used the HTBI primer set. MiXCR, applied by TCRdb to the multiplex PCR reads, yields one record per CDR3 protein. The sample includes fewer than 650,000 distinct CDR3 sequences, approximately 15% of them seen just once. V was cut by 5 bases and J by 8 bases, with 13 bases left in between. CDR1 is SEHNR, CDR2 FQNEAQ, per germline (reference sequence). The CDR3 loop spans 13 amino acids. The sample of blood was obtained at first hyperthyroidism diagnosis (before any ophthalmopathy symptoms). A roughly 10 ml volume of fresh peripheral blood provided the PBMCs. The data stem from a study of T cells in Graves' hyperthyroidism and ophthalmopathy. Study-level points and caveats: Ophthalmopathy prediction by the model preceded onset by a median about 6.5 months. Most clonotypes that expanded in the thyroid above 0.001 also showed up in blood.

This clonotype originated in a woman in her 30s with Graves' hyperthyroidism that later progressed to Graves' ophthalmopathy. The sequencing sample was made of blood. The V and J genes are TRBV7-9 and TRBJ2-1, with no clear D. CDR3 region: CASSPGFMDEQFF. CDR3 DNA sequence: TGTGCCAGCAGCCCCGGGTTTATGGATGAGCAGTTCTTC.